Listed below are T cell receptor beta chains from one sample, sequenced in a study of beta chain features in type 1 diabetes. Sequenced by immunoSEQ multiplex PCR; TCRdb stores in-frame clones only, minus some. The sample contains nearly 700,000 clones, around 15% of which appear only once. The sample comprised naive CD4+ T cells from blood. These TCRs come from a man between 18 and 29 years old with type 1 diabetes. Both conserved end residues are part of each CDR3. Each record gives: J gene, D gene, V gene, clone size, CDR3 DNA, CDR3 protein. A D gene is named only where the DNA matches it firmly. Not all rows give a size; the values are once, few, many and, for expanded clones, a class.

TRBJ2-1	TRBD2	TRBV19	few	TGTGCCAGTAGTGCCCTAGCGGGGGGGCGAAATGAGCAGTTCTTC	CASSALAGGRNEQFF
TRBJ2-1	NA	TRBV6-6	few	TGTGCCAGGGATCGGGGGAGGCATGAGCAGTTCTTC	CARDRGRHEQFF
TRBJ2-7	NA	TRBV10-2	NA	TGCGCCAGCAGTGAGAGGGAACCCTACGAGCAGTACTTC	CASSEREPYEQYF
TRBJ2-7	NA	TRBV28	few	TGTGCCACTTATTCTAGCGCCCGCTCCTACGAGCAGTACTTC	CATYSSARSYEQYF
TRBJ2-3	NA	TRBV5-1	NA	TGCGCCAGCAGCTTGGGGGCAGGGGAAGCAGATACGCAGTATTTT	CASSLGAGEADTQYF
TRBJ1-1	NA	TRBV5-1	few	TGCGCCAGCAGCTTCTTCGAGGGTAAGGGAGCTGAAGCTTTCTTT	CASSFFEGKGAEAFF
TRBJ1-5	NA	TRBV13	few	TGTGCCAGCAGCTCGACAAGGGACCAGCCCCAGCATTTT	CASSSTRDQPQHF
TRBJ2-2	NA	TRBV14	NA	TGTGCCAGCAGCCCACTGGGGAACACCGGGGAGCTGTTTTTT	CASSPLGNTGELFF
TRBJ1-2	TRBD1	TRBV30	NA	TGTGCCTGGAGTGTACCCACCGGACAGGGGGCATTCTATGGCTACACCTTC	CAWSVPTGQGAFYGYTF
TRBJ1-2	NA	TRBV7-8	few	TGTGCCAGCAGCTTAGGCAGGGACTATGGCTACACCTTC	CASSLGRDYGYTF
TRBJ2-1	NA	TRBV5-1	NA	TGCGCCAGCAGCGGCGGTGGGGCGGGCAATGAGCAGTTCTTC	CASSGGGAGNEQFF
TRBJ1-5	NA	TRBV30	NA	TGTGCCTGGAGCGCGGTGACGGTAAATCAGCCCCAGCATTTT	CAWSAVTVNQPQHF
TRBJ1-2	NA	TRBV4-1	few	TGCGCCAGCAGCCAATTCGCCGAGCCCCGGCAGGGTGGCTACACCTTC	CASSQFAEPRQGGYTF
TRBJ1-2	NA	TRBV23-1	few	TGCGCCAGCAGTCAGGGTGGGCAGGGTCTAGGCTACACCTTC	CASSQGGQGLGYTF
TRBJ1-2	NA	TRBV7-8	few	TGTGCCAGCAGCCTACGAACCCCGGGGCTGAACTATGGCTACACCTTC	CASSLRTPGLNYGYTF
TRBJ1-5	NA	TRBV7-9	few	TGTGCCAGCAGCTTAGGGGGGCAGGGAGGCCAGCCCCAGCATTTT	CASSLGGQGGQPQHF
TRBJ2-3	NA	TRBV10-3	NA	TGTGCCATCAGTGAGTCCGGGGGGCGGACAGATACGCAGTATTTT	CAISESGGRTDTQYF
TRBJ1-1	NA	TRBV11-2	NA	TGTGCCAGCAGCTTAGGGATCCGAAACACTGAAGCTTTCTTT	CASSLGIRNTEAFF
TRBJ1-2	NA	TRBV4-1	few	TGCGCCAGCAGCCCAGAGATCGTGGGGGGCTATGGCTACACCTTC	CASSPEIVGGYGYTF
TRBJ2-7	NA	TRBV20-1	NA	TGCAGTGCTAGGGGGACGGCAGAGCAGTACTTC	CSARGTAEQYF
TRBJ2-1	NA	TRBV30	NA	TGTGCCTGGAGGAACCCCTCAGGTGGGAATGAGCAGTTCTTC	CAWRNPSGGNEQFF
TRBJ1-2	TRBD1	TRBV10-3	NA	TGTGCCATCAGTGAGTCTCAGGGGACAGACGCGACCTCTAATGGCTACACCTTC	CAISESQGTDATSNGYTF
TRBJ1-1	NA	TRBV4-2	NA	TGTGCCAGCACCCTCAGGGACTCGAACACTGAAGCTTTCTTT	CASTLRDSNTEAFF
TRBJ2-4	NA	TRBV4-1	few	TGCGCCAGCAGCCCGCAGGGGGGGATAGCCAAAAACATTCAGTACTTC	CASSPQGGIAKNIQYF
TRBJ1-1	NA	TRBV5-1	few	TGCGCCAGCAGCTTCGCAGGGGAGACTGAAGCTTTCTTT	CASSFAGETEAFF
TRBJ1-1	TRBD1	TRBV5-6	NA	TGTGCCAGCAGCTTAACAGGGGTCAGGGACACTGAAGCTTTCTTT	CASSLTGVRDTEAFF
TRBJ2-1	TRBD1	TRBV6-5	NA	TGTGCCAGCAGTACTACCGGGACAGGGGTTCGTGAGCAGTTCTTC	CASSTTGTGVREQFF
TRBJ1-2	NA	TRBV10-3	few	TGTGCCATCAGTGAGCAGGAGGACTATGGCTACACCTTC	CAISEQEDYGYTF
TRBJ1-1	NA	TRBV9	NA	TGTGCCAGCAGCGTGGGTGGTCAGACTGAAGCTTTCTTT	CASSVGGQTEAFF
TRBJ1-3	NA	TRBV30	NA	TGTGCCTGGAGTCTATGGAGTCGGCGGGAAAACACCATATATTTT	CAWSLWSRRENTIYF
TRBJ2-1	NA	TRBV7-2	NA	TGTGCCAGCAGCCCGGAGCGTGGTGAGCAGTTCTTC	CASSPERGEQFF
TRBJ1-2	NA	TRBV21-1	few	TGTGCCAGCAGCAAAGGACGAGGGATAGGCTACACCTTC	CASSKGRGIGYTF
TRBJ2-3	NA	TRBV19	NA	TGTGCCAGTAGTATTGGCGGGACTCCAGCAACAGATACGCAGTATTTT	CASSIGGTPATDTQYF
TRBJ1-1	NA	TRBV5-6	NA	TGTGCCAGCAGCCTAAGTTGGAACACTGAAGCTTTCTTT	CASSLSWNTEAFF
TRBJ2-5	NA	TRBV27	NA	TGTGCCAGCAGTTTATTGGAGACCCAGTACTTC	CASSLLETQYF
TRBJ1-1	TRBD1	TRBV18	NA	TGTGCCAGCTCGTCACAGGGGAGCCCTGCGGCTTTCTTT	CASSSQGSPAAFF
TRBJ2-5	NA	TRBV28	few	TGTGCCAGCAGTTCTACACAGGTCCTGGGGACCCAGTACTTC	CASSSTQVLGTQYF
TRBJ1-1	NA	TRBV5-1	few	TGCGCCAGCACGGAGACCGCGGACCACACTGAAGCTTTCTTT	CASTETADHTEAFF
TRBJ1-1	TRBD1	TRBV29-1	few	TGCAGCTCGACAGGGTTGGACACTGAAGCTTTCTTT	CSSTGLDTEAFF
TRBJ1-2	TRBD1	TRBV7-2	NA	TGTGCCAGCACCATGGGTGGGACAGACGCTTCTGGCTACACCTTC	CASTMGGTDASGYTF
TRBJ2-1	NA	TRBV9	few	TGTGCCAGCAGCGTAGGGGCCCACAATGAGCAGTTCTTC	CASSVGAHNEQFF
TRBJ2-5	NA	TRBV7-2	few	TGTGCCAGCAGCTCAGGACAGCAGAAAGAGACCCAGTACTTC	CASSSGQQKETQYF
TRBJ2-2	NA	TRBV2	NA	TGTGCCAGCAGTGATGTTCCTACCGGGGAGCTGTTTTTT	CASSDVPTGELFF
TRBJ2-7	NA	TRBV6-6	NA	TGTGCCAGCAGTGGAAACCAGGGTTACGAGCAGTACTTC	CASSGNQGYEQYF
TRBJ2-5	TRBD2	TRBV7-7	few	TGTGCCAGCAGCTTCGTAGCGGGGGCCCTAGAGACCCAGTACTTC	CASSFVAGALETQYF
TRBJ2-7	NA	TRBV18	few	TGTGCCAGCTCCCAGGGGACGAGCTCCTACGAGCAGTACTTC	CASSQGTSSYEQYF
TRBJ1-1	NA	TRBV27	NA	TGTGCCAGCAGTTCCCCGGGGCTGGGCACTGAAGCTTTCTTT	CASSSPGLGTEAFF
TRBJ1-5	NA	TRBV2	NA	TGTGCCAGCAGTGACCCCAAGGGGGGGTTGAGCAATCAGCCCCAGCATTTT	CASSDPKGGLSNQPQHF
TRBJ1-1	NA	TRBV18	few	TGTGCCAGCTCACCAGAGAATATTGGGATTGAAGCTTTCTTT	CASSPENIGIEAFF
TRBJ2-3	TRBD1	TRBV6-4	NA	TGTGCCAGCAGTGACTTCTACAGGGGAGGCACAGATACGCAGTATTTT	CASSDFYRGGTDTQYF
TRBJ2-5	NA	TRBV29-1	few	TGCAGCGTTCTAAGGGGTGGGGAGACCCAGTACTTC	CSVLRGGETQYF